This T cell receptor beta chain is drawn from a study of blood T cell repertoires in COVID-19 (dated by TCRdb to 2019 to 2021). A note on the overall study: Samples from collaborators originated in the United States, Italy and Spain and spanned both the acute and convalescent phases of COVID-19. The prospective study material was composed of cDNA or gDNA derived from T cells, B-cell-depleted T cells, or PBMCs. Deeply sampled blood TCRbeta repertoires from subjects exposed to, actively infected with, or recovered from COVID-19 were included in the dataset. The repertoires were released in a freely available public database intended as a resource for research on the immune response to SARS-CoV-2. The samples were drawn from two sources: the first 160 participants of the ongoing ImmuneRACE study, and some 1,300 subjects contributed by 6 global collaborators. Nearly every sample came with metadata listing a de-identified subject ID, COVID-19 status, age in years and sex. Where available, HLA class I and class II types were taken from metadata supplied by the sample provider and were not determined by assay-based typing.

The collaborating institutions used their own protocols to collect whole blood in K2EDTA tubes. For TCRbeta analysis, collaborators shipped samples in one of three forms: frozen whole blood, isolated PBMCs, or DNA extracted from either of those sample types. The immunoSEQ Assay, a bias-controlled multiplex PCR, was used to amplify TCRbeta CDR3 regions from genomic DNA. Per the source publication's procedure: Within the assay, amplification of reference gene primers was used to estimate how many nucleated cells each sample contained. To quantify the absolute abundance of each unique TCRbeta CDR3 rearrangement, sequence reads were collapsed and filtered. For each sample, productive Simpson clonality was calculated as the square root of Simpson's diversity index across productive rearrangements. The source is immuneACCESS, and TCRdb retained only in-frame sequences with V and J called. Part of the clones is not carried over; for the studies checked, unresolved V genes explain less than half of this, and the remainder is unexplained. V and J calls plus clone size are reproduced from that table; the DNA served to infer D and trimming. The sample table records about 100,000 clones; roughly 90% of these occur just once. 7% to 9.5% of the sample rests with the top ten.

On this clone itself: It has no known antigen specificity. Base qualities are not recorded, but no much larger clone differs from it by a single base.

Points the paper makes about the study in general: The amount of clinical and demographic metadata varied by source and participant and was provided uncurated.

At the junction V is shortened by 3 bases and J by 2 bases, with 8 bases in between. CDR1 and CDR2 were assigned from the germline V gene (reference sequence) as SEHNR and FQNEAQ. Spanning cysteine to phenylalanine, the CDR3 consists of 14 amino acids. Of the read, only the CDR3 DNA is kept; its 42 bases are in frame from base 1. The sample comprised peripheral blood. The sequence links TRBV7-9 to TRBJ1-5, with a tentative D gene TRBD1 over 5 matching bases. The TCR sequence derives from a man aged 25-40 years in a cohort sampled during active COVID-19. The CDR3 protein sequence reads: CASSFQGGNQPQHF. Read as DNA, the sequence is TGTGCCAGCAGCTTCCAGGGCGGCAATCAGCCCCAGCATTTT.